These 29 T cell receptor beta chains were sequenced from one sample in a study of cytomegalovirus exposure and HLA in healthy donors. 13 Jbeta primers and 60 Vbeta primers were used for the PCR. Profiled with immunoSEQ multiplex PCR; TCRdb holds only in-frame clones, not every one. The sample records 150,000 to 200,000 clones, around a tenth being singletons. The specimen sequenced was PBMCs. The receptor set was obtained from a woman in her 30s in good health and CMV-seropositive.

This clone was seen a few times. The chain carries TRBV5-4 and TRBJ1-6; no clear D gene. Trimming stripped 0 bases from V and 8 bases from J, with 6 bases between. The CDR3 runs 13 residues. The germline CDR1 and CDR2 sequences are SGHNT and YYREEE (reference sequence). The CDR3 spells CASSLDSHSPLHF. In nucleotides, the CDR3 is TGTGCCAGCAGCTTGGACAGCCATTCACCCCTCCACTTT.

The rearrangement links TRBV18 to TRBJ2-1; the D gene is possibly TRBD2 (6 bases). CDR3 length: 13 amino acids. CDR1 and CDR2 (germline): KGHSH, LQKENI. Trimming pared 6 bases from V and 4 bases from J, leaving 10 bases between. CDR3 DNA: TGTGCCAGCTCCCTCCGGGAGTACAATGAGCAGTTCTTC. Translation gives CASSLREYNEQFF. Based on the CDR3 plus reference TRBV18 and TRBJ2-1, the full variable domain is NAGVMQNPRHLVRRRGQEARLRCSPMKGHSHVYWYRQLPEEGLKFMVYLQKENIIDESGMPKERFSAEFPKEGPSILRIQQVVRGDSAAYFCASSLREYNEQFFGPGTRLTVL.

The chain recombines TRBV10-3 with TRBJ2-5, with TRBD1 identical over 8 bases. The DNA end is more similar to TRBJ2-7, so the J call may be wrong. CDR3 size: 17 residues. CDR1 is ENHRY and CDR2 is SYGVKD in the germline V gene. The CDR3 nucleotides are TGTGCCATCAGCCCGGGACAGGTGTTCTGGGGATTCTACGAGCAGTACTTC. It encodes CAISPGQVFWGFYEQYF.

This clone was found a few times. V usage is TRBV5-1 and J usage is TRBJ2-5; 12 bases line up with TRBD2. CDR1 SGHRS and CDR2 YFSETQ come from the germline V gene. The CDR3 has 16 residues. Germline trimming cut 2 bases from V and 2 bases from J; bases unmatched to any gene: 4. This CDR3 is CASSFSGLAGQETQYF. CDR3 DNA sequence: TGCGCCAGCAGCTTCTCCGGACTAGCGGGACAAGAGACCCAGTACTTC.

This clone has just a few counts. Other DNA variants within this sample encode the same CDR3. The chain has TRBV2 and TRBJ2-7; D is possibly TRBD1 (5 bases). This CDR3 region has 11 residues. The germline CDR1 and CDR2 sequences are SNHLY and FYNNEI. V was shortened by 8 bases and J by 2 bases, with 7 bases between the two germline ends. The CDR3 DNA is TGTGCCAGCCGACAGACCTACGAGCAGTACTTC. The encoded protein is CASRQTYEQYF.

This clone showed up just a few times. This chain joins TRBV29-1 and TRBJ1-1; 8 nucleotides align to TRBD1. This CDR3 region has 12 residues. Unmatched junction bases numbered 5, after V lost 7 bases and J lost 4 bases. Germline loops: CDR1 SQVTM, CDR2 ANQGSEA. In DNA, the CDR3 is TGCAGCGCTCAGGGGGCTGTCACTGAAGCTTTCTTT. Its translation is CSAQGAVTEAFF. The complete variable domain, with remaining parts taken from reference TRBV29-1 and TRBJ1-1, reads SAVISQKPSRDICQRGTSLTIQCQVDSQVTMMFWYRQQPGQSLTLIATANQGSEATYESGFVIDKFPISRPNLTFSTLTVSNMSPEDSSIYLCSAQGAVTEAFFGQGTRLTVV.

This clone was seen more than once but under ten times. CDR3: CASSLAPLGTIYF. DNA for the CDR3: TGCGCCAGCAGCTTGGCCCCTCTAGGCACCATATATTTT. V and J are TRBV5-1 and TRBJ1-3; D gene uncertain. The germline CDR1 and CDR2 sequences are SGHRS and YFSETQ. The CDR3 extends over 13 amino acids. V gave up 0 bases and J gave up 9 bases, with 10 bases separating them.

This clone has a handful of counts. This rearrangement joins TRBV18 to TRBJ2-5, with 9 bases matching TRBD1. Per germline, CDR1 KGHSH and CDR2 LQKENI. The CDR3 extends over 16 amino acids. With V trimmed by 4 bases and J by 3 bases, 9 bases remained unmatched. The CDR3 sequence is CASSLLLGTGKETQYF. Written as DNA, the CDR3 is TGTGCCAGCTCACTACTACTCGGGACAGGGAAAGAGACCCAGTACTTC.

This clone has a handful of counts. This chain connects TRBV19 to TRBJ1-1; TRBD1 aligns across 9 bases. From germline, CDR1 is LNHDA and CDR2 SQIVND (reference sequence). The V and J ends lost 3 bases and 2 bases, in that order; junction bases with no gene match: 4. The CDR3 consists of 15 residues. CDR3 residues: CASSIGQGLNTEAFF. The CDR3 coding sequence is TGTGCCAGTAGTATCGGACAGGGGCTAAACACTGAAGCTTTCTTT.

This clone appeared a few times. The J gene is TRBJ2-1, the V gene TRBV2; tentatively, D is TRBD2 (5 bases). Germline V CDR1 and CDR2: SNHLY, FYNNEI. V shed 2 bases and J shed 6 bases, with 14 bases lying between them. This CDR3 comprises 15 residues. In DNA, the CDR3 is TGTGCCAGCAGTGAAAACGGGCTGGACTCCAATGAGCAGTTCTTC. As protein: CASSENGLDSNEQFF.

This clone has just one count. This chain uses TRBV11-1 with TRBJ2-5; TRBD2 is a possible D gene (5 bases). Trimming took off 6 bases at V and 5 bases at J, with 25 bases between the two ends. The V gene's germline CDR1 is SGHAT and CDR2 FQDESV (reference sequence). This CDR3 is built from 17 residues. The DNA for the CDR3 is TGTGCCAGCAGTGAACTGTGGAGGATCATAGTCGACGAGACCCAGTACTTC. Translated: CASSELWRIIVDETQYF.

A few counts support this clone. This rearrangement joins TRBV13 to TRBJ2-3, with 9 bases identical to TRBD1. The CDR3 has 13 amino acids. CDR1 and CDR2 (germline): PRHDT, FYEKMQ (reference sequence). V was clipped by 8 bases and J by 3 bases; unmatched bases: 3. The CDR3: CASGDRDTDTQYF. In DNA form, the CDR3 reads TGTGCCAGCGGGGACAGGGATACAGATACGCAGTATTTT.

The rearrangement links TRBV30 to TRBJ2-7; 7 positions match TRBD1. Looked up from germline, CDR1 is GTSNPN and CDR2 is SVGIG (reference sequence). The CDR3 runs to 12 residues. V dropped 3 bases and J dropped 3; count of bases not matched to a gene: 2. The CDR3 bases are TGTGCCTGGAGCGGGGACAGCTACGAGCAGTACTTC. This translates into CAWSGDSYEQYF.

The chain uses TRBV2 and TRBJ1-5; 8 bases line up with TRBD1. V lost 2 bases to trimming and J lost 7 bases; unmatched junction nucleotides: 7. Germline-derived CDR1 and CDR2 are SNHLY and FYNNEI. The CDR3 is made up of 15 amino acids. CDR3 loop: CASSERGTGRQPQHF. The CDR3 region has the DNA TGTGCCAGCAGTGAACGTGGGACAGGAAGACAGCCCCAGCATTTT.

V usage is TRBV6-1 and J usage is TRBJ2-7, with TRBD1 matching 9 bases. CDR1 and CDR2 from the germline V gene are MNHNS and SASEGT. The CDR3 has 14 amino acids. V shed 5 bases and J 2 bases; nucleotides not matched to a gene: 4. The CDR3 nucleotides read TGTGCCAGCAGTCCCCGACAGGGGGCCTACGAGCAGTACTTC. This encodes CASSPRQGAYEQYF.

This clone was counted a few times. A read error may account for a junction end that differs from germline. The CDR3 loop reads CASTQDGETQYF. CDR3 sequence (DNA): TGTGCCAGCACCCAAGACGGGGAGACCCAGTACTTC. The chain carries TRBV14 and TRBJ2-5, with D unresolved. The germline CDR1 and CDR2 sequences are SGHDN and FVKESK. The CDR3 has 12 amino acids.

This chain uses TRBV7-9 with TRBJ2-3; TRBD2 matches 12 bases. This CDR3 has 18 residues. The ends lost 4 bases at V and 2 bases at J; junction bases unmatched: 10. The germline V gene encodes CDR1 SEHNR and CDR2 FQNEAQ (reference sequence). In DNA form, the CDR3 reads TGTGCCAGCAGCTCAGGACGGACTAGCGGGAAAAACACAGATACGCAGTATTTT. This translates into CASSSGRTSGKNTDTQYF.

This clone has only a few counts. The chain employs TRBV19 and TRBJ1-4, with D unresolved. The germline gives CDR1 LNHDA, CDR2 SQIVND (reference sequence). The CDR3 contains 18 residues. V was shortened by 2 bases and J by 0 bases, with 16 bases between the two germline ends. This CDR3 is CASSIPGSPHATNEKLFF. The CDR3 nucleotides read TGTGCCAGTAGTATACCGGGGAGCCCCCATGCAACTAATGAAAAACTGTTTTTT.

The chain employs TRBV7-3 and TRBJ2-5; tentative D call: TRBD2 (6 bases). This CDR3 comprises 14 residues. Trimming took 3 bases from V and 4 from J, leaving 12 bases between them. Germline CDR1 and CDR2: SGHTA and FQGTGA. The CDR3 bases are TGTGCCAGCAGCTTGGCGGGAAGGGGAGAGACCCAGTACTTC. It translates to CASSLAGRGETQYF.

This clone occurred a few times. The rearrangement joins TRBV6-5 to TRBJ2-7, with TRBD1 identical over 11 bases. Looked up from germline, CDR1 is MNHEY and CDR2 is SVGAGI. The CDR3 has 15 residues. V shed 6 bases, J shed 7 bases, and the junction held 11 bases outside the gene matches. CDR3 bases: TGTGCCAGCAGCCCGGGCGGGACAGGGGGACGGGAGCAGTACTTC. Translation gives CASSPGGTGGREQYF.

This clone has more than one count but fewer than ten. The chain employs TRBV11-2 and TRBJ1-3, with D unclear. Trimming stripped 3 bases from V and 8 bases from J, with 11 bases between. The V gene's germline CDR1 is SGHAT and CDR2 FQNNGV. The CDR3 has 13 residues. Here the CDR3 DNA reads TGTGCCAGCAGCTTGGGCTCTGTGGACACCATATATTTT. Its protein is CASSLGSVDTIYF.

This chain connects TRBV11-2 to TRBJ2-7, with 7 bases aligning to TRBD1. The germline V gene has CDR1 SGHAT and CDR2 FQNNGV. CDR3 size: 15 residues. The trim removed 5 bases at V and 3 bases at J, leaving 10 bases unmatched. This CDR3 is CASSRSTGTHYEQYF. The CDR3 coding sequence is TGTGCCAGCAGCCGTTCGACAGGGACCCACTACGAGCAGTACTTC.

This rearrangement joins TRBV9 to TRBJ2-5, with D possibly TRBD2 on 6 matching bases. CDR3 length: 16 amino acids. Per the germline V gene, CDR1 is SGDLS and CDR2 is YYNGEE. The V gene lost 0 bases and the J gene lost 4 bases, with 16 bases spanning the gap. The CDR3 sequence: CASSVGVSGGGETQYF. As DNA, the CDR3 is TGTGCCAGCAGCGTAGGGGTTAGCGGAGGAGGAGAGACCCAGTACTTC.

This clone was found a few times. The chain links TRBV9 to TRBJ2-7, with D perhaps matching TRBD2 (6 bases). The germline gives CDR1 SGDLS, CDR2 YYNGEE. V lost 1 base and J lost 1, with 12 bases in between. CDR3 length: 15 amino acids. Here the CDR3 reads CASSVRTGTSYEQYF. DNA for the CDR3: TGTGCCAGCAGCGTAAGGACCGGGACTTCCTACGAGCAGTACTTC.

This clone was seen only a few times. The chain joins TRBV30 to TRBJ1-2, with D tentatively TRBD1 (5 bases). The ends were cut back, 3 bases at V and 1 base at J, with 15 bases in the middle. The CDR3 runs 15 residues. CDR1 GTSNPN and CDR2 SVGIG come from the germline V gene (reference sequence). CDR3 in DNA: TGTGCCTGGAGCGGGAGGGCCGGACATAACTATGGCTACACCTTC. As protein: CAWSGRAGHNYGYTF.

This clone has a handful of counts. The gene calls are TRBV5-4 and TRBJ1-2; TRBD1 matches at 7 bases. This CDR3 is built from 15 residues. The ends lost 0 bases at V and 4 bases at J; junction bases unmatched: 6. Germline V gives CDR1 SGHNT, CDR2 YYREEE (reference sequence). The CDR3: CASSLVSGGSYGYTF. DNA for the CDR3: TGTGCCAGCAGCTTGGTCTCAGGGGGATCCTATGGCTACACCTTC.

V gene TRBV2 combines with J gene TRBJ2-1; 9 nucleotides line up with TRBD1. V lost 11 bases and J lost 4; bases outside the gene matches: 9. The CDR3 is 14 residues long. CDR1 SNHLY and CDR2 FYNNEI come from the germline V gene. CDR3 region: CAGVGTGLYNEQFF. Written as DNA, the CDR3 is TGTGCCGGGGTCGGGACAGGGCTATACAATGAGCAGTTCTTC.

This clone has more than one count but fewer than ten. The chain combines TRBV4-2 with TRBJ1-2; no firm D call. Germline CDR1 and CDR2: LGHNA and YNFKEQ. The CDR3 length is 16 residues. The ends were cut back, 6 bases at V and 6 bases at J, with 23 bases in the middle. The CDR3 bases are TGTGCCAGCAGTCCAGCCTATGGCTCCGGGCGGGATGGCTACACCTTC. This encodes CASSPAYGSGRDGYTF.

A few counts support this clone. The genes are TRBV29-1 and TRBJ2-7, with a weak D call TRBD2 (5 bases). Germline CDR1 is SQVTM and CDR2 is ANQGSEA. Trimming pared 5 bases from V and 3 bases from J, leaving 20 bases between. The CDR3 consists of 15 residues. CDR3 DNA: TGCAGCGTTCGACTGTCGTGGGAGCAGGTCTACGAGCAGTACTTC. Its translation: CSVRLSWEQVYEQYF.